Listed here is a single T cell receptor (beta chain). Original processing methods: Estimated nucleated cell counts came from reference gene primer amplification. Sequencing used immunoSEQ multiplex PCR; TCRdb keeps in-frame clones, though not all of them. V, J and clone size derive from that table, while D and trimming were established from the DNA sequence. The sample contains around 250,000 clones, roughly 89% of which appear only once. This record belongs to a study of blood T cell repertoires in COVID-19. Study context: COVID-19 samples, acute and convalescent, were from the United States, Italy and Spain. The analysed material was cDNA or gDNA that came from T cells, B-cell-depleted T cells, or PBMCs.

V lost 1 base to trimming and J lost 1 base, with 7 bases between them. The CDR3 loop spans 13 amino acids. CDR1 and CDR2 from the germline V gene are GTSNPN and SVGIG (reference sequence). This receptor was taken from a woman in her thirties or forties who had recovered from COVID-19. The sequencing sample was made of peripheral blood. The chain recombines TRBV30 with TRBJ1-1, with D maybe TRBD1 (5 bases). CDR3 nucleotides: TGTGCCTGGAGTGAAAGGGGGAACACTGAAGCTTTCTTT. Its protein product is CAWSERGNTEAFF.